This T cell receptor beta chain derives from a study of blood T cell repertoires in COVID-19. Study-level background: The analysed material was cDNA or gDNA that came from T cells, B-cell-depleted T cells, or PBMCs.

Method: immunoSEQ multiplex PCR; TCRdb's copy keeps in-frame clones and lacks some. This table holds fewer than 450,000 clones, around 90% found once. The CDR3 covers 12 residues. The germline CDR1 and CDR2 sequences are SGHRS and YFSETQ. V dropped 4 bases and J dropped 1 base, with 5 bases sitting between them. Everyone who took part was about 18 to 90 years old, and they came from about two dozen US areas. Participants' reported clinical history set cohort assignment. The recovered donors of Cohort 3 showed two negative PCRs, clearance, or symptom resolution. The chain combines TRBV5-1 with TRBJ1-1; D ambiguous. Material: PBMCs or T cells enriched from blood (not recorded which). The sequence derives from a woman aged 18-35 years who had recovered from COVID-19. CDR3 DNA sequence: TGCGCCAGCAGCCCGTCGAACACTGAAGCTTTCTTT. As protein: CASSPSNTEAFF.